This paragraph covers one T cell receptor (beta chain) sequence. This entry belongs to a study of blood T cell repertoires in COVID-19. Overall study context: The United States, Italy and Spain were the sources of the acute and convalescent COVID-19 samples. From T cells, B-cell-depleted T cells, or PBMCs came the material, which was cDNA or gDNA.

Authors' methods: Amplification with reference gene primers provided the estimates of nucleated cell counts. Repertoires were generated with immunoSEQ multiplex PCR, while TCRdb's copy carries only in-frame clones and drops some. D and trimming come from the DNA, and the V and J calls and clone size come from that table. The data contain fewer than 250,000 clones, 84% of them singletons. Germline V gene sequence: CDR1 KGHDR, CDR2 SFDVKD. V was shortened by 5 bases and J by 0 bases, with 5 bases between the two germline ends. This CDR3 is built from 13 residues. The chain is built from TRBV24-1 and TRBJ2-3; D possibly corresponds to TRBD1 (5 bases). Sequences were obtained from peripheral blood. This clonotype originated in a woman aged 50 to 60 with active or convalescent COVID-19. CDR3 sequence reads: CATSGGSTDTQYF. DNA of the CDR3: TGTGCCACCAGTGGGGGCAGCACAGATACGCAGTATTTT.